This T cell receptor beta chain originates from a study of cytomegalovirus exposure and HLA in healthy donors. V was pared by 0 bases and J by 4 bases, with 13 bases between. CDR3 length: 15 residues. In germline, CDR1 is SGHRS, CDR2 YFSETQ. Overall study results and limits: Some V segments could not be told apart, so they were left out, TRBV6-2 and TRBV6-3 among them. Association of a missense DCLRE1C variant with TCR beta V- and J-gene trimming was reported in a later analysis.

This clone was seen only once. Its antigen is not known. Researchers ran the PCR with 60 Vbeta and 13 Jbeta primers. Sequencing was performed with immunoSEQ multiplex PCR; in TCRdb, only in-frame clones are kept and a portion is missing. This sample has fewer than 200,000 clones, with about 85% found just once. Sequencing used PBMCs. The gene calls are TRBV5-1 and TRBJ1-2; a weak D match, TRBD1 (6 bases). The sequence came from a woman aged 50 to 60 in good health and CMV-seropositive. CDR3 in DNA: TGCGCCAGCAGCTTGGACAGGGATTCGCTCTATGGCTACACCTTC. It specifies CASSLDRDSLYGYTF.